This T cell receptor (beta chain) was observed in a study of cytomegalovirus exposure and HLA in healthy donors. On the study more broadly: There were around 100 million unique TCR beta sequences, drawn from 150 million to 200 million T cells, in an earlier analysis. General study results and limits: Apart from CMV serostatus, no immune exposure information was available. About 87% or about 30% of the time was how often most TCR beta V segments were productive, according to an earlier analysis.

CDR3 length: 13 residues. The V gene's germline CDR1 is SEHNR and CDR2 FQNEAQ (reference sequence). Comments on this clone: The antigen is undetermined. Compared with germline, one end of the junction differs, possibly owing to a read error.

The primer mix had 60 Vbeta and 13 Jbeta primers. Per the study methods: Later reanalysis found about 80 million unique TCR beta chains, about 10 million of them shared. Sequencing used immunoSEQ multiplex PCR; TCRdb keeps in-frame clones, though not all of them. That table furnishes V, J and clone size, whereas the DNA furnished D and trimming. The sample contains under 140,000 clones, 80% of which appear only once. This receptor was obtained from a woman between 55 and 75 years old in good health and CMV-seropositive. What was sequenced was PBMCs. The chain is built from TRBV7-9 and TRBJ2-5; D unresolved. The CDR3 sequence is CSSRNSNQETQYF. CDR3 DNA: TGTTCCAGCAGAAATAGTAACCAAGAGACCCAGTACTTC.